The clone carrying this T cell receptor beta chain was seen more than once but under ten times. This sample was taken from a study of blood T cell repertoires in COVID-19. Germline-derived CDR1 and CDR2 are SGHRS and YFSETQ. The CDR3 has 13 residues. Germline trimming cut 7 bases from V and 5 bases from J; bases unmatched to any gene: 5. Method: immunoSEQ multiplex PCR; TCRdb's copy keeps in-frame clones and lacks some. The sample has roughly 220,000 clones; nearly 90% are singletons. The J gene is TRBJ1-4, the V gene TRBV5-1; 7 nucleotides line up with TRBD1. Sequenced: PBMCs or T cells enriched from blood (not recorded which). This sequence was found in a man aged 25 to 40 who had been exposed to COVID-19. CDR3 DNA sequence: TGCGCCAGCGGGACGGGACAGAATGAAAAACTGTTTTTT. This encodes CASGTGQNEKLFF.